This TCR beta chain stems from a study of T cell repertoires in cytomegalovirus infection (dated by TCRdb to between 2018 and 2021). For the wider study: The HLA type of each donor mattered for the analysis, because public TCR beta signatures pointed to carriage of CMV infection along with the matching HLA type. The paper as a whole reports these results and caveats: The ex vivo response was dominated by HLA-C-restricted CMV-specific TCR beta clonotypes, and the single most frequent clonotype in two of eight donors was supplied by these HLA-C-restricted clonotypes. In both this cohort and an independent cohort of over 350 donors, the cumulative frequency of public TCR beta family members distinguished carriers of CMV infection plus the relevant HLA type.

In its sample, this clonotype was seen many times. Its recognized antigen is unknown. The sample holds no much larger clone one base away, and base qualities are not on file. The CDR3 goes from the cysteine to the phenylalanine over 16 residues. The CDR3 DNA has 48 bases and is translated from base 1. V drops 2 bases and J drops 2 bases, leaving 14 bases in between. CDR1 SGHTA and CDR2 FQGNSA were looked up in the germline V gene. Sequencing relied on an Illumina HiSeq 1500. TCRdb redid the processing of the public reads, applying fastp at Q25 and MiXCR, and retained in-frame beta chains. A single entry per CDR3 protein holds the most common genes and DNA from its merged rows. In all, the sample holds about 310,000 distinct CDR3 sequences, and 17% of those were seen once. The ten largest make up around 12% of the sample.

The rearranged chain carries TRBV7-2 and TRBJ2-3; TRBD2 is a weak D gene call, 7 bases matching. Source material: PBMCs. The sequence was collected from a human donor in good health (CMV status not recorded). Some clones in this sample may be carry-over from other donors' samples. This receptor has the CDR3 CASSLFGGQVTDTQYF. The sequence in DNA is TGTGCCAGCAGCTTATTCGGGGGGCAAGTCACAGATACGCAGTATTTT. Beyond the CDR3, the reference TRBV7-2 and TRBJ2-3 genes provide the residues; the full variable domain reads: GAGVSQSPSNKVTEKGKDVELRCDPISGHTALYWYRQSLGQGLEFLIYFQGNSAPDKSGLPSDRFSAERTGGSVSTLTIQRTQQEDSAVYLCASSLFGGQVTDTQYFGPGTRLTVL.